The 21 T cell receptor beta chains below all came from one sample that was sequenced in a study of T-cell memory formation after mild COVID-19. MiXCR was run by TCRdb on the 5' RACE reads, yielding one entry per CDR3 protein. The table has 250,000 or so distinct CDR3 sequences, about a sixth seen once. The sample consisted of PBMCs or a T cell subset sorted from them (not recorded which). These receptors were obtained from a man between 18 and 35 years old who had mild COVID-19 (a few samples of this study predate the infection). Cell type and time point are not known.

The V call is TRBV4-3, the J call TRBJ1-1; 9 nucleotides agree with TRBD1. The germline gives CDR1 LGHNA, CDR2 YSLEER. The trim removed 5 bases at V and 8 bases at J, leaving 9 bases unmatched. This CDR3 contains 14 residues. CDR3: CASSLGPGQGEAFF. For the CDR3, the DNA is TGCGCCAGCAGCTTGGGGCCGGGACAGGGAGAAGCTTTCTTT.

The rearrangement links TRBV29-1 to TRBJ2-2; 11 bases are a match to TRBD2. Germline V gene lookup returns CDR1 SQVTM and CDR2 ANQGSEA. The trim removed 6 bases at V and 9 bases at J, leaving 15 bases unmatched. This CDR3 is 16 amino acids long. The CDR3 region has the DNA TGCAGCGTCCAACTAACCGGGACTAGCGGAGGACGGGAGCTGTTTTTT. Its protein is CSVQLTGTSGGRELFF.

The chain couples TRBV30 to TRBJ2-7, with 10 positions matching TRBD1. Germline CDR1 GTSNPN, CDR2 SVGIG (reference sequence). This CDR3 spans 13 amino acids. V lost 5 bases, J lost 6 bases, and 7 bases stayed unmatched. CDR3 sequence: CAWGGQGSGEQYF. The CDR3 DNA follows: TGTGCCTGGGGGGGACAGGGGTCTGGCGAGCAGTACTTC.

J is TRBJ1-5 and V is TRBV5-1; unclear D gene. The V gene's germline CDR1 is SGHRS and CDR2 YFSETQ. Trimming removed 2 bases from V and 0 bases from J, with 9 bases in between. The CDR3 has 15 amino acids. CDR3 sequence (DNA): TGCGCCAGCAGCTTCGGGAGCGGTAGCAATCAGCCCCAGCATTTT. This sequence encodes CASSFGSGSNQPQHF. Combining the CDR3 with reference TRBV5-1 and TRBJ1-5 gives the whole variable domain KAGVTQTPRYLIKTRGQQVTLSCSPISGHRSVSWYQQTPGQGLQFLFEYFSETQRNKGNFPGRFSGRQFSNSRSEMNVSTLELGDSALYLCASSFGSGSNQPQHFGDGTRLSIL.

This clonotype was observed a handful of times. This sequence joins TRBV7-6 and TRBJ2-1, with a weak D call TRBD1 (5 bases). CDR3 length: 13 residues. CDR1 SGHVS and CDR2 FNYEAQ come from the germline V gene. Trimming shortened V by 0 bases and J by 5 bases, and 5 bases separated the two germline ends. The CDR3 protein is CASSLARDNEQFF. DNA of the CDR3: TGTGCCAGCAGCTTAGCCAGGGACAATGAGCAGTTCTTC.

This clonotype has just a few counts. The chain couples TRBV20-1 to TRBJ2-7; D gene ambiguous. V was shortened by 3 bases and J by 0 bases, with 9 bases between the two germline ends. The CDR3 contains 13 residues. Germline V gene lookup returns CDR1 DFQATT and CDR2 SNEGSKA (reference sequence). The CDR3 is CSASKVFSYEQYF. Here the CDR3 DNA reads TGCAGTGCTAGCAAGGTGTTCTCCTACGAGCAGTACTTC.

The genes are TRBV2 and TRBJ2-6; D is ambiguous. Trimming cost V 5 bases and J 0 bases, with 11 bases left between them. Germline V gives CDR1 SNHLY, CDR2 FYNNEI. The CDR3 runs to 16 residues. The CDR3 spells CASSPRWSSGANVLTF. DNA for the CDR3: TGTGCCAGCAGTCCCAGGTGGAGCTCTGGGGCCAACGTCCTGACTTTC.

This clonotype was seen repeatedly, ten times or more. V gene TRBV29-1 combines with J gene TRBJ2-1; D may be TRBD1 (5 bases). The CDR3 has 14 amino acids. Trimming took off 6 bases at V and 9 bases at J, with 21 bases between the two ends. Germline V gives CDR1 SQVTM, CDR2 ANQGSEA. The CDR3 protein is CSVGHPARWVEQFF. The CDR3 DNA sequence: TGCAGCGTCGGACACCCGGCCCGGTGGGTTGAGCAGTTCTTC.

The V gene is TRBV7-8, the J gene TRBJ2-3; D possibly corresponds to TRBD1 (6 bases). The CDR3 sequence is 16 residues long. The germline V gene encodes CDR1 SGHVS and CDR2 FQNEAQ. V dropped 5 bases and J dropped 2 bases, with 17 bases sitting between them. For the CDR3, the DNA is TGTGCCAGCAGCCGATCTAACAGGGCCACCACAGATACGCAGTATTTT. Amino acids: CASSRSNRATTDTQYF. Complete variable domain (other parts from reference TRBV7-8 and TRBJ2-3): GAGVSQSPRYKVAKRGQDVALRCDPISGHVSLFWYQQALGQGPEFLTYFQNEAQLDKSGLPSDRFFAERPEGSVSTLKIQRTQQEDSAVYLCASSRSNRATTDTQYFGPGTRLTVL.

This clonotype appeared a few times. The chain recombines TRBV6-2 or TRBV6-3 with TRBJ2-3; TRBD2 agrees at 11 bases. This CDR3 contains 16 residues. CDR1 is MNHEY, CDR2 SVGEGT, per germline. V lost 1 base, J lost 0 bases, and 0 bases stayed unmatched. As DNA, the CDR3 is TGTGCCAGCAGTTACTTAGCGGGGGGGAGCACAGATACGCAGTATTTT. Translation gives CASSYLAGGSTDTQYF.

This clonotype was counted between two and nine times. The CDR3 DNA sequence: TGTGCCAGCAGCTTGGCACTAGCGGGGCTCACCGGGGAGCTGTTTTTT. Protein sequence: CASSLALAGLTGELFF. The rearrangement joins TRBV5-4 to TRBJ2-2, with 10 bases aligning to TRBD2. Germline lookup yields CDR1 SGHNT and CDR2 YYREEE (reference sequence). The ends lost 0 bases at V and 4 bases at J; junction bases unmatched: 3. The CDR3 length is 16 residues.

This clonotype was recorded a few times. This chain links TRBV14 with TRBJ2-5; tentatively, D is TRBD2 (5 bases). The ends were cut back, 5 bases at V and 5 bases at J, with 12 bases in the middle. Germline V gene sequence: CDR1 SGHDN, CDR2 FVKESK. The CDR3 length is 13 residues. The CDR3 bases are TGTGCCAGCAGCGGCCAATCGGGGGAGACCCAGTACTTC. Translating it yields CASSGQSGETQYF.

The chain is built from TRBV20-1 and TRBJ1-5; D not resolved. The CDR3 runs 12 residues. Germline V CDR1 and CDR2: DFQATT, SNEGSKA (reference sequence). Trimming left V 4 bases short and J 7 bases short, with 11 bases between. The CDR3 spells CSATGSTQPQHF. CDR3 in DNA: TGCAGTGCTACCGGGAGCACGCAGCCCCAGCATTTT.

The gene calls are TRBV11-2 and TRBJ2-2; the D call may be TRBD1 or TRBD2 (6 bases each). CDR3 size: 15 residues. V was shortened by 5 bases and J by 4 bases, with 14 bases between the two germline ends. Per the germline V gene, CDR1 is SGHAT and CDR2 is FQNNGV. CDR3 residues: CASSPRRGVTGELFF. For the CDR3, the DNA is TGTGCCAGCAGCCCCCGGAGGGGGGTCACCGGGGAGCTGTTTTTT.

This clonotype occurred a few times. The chain combines TRBV6-1 with TRBJ2-2, with D possibly being TRBD1 or TRBD2 (5 bases each). Germline V lookup: CDR1 MNHNS, CDR2 SASEGT. Trimming cost V 6 bases and J 7 bases, with 15 bases left between them. CDR3 length: 14 amino acids. This CDR3 is CASSLTRGNGELFF. CDR3 in DNA: TGTGCCAGCAGCCTAACTAGGGGCAACGGGGAGCTGTTTTTT.

There are a few counts of this clonotype. The V and J genes are TRBV30 and TRBJ2-4; 8 bases agree with TRBD1. The V segment lost 3 bases and the J segment 8 bases; nucleotides outside the gene matches: 6. The CDR3 covers 13 residues. The germline V gene encodes CDR1 GTSNPN and CDR2 SVGIG (reference sequence). DNA for the CDR3: TGTGCCTGGAGCGCGACAGGGGCAGACATTCAGTACTTC. This sequence encodes CAWSATGADIQYF.

This clonotype has a handful of counts. The chain carries TRBV4-3 and TRBJ2-7; D is ambiguous. V was shortened by 3 bases and J by 5 bases, with 14 bases between the two germline ends. Germline CDR1 and CDR2: LGHNA and YSLEER. This CDR3 comprises 14 residues. CDR3 nucleotides: TGCGCCAGCAGCCAGGTATATCCTCGTCACGAGCAGTACTTC. It codes for CASSQVYPRHEQYF.

This clonotype was counted at least ten times. CDR3 bases: TGTGCCAGCCGGGACAGCTCCTACAATGAGCAGTTCTTC. It encodes CASRDSSYNEQFF. The chain links TRBV3-1 to TRBJ2-1; 7 bases fit TRBD1. V was pared by 8 bases and J by 0 bases, with 1 base of the junction left unmatched. Germline V gene sequence: CDR1 LGHDT, CDR2 YNNKEL (reference sequence). The CDR3 covers 13 residues.

This clonotype was observed a few times. DNA for the CDR3: TGTGCCAGCAACCCTACGAGGGCGGAGGACACTGAAGCTTTCTTT. It yields the protein CASNPTRAEDTEAFF. V usage is TRBV6-1 and J usage is TRBJ1-1; no clear D gene. V lost 7 bases, J lost 3 bases, and 18 bases lay in between. The CDR3 extends over 15 amino acids. Germline lookup yields CDR1 MNHNS and CDR2 SASEGT.

This chain links TRBV12-3 or TRBV12-4 with TRBJ2-2; D is possibly TRBD2 (6 bases). This CDR3 region has 14 residues. The V end lost 5 bases, the J end lost 7 bases, and 14 bases lay between the germline ends. CDR3 in amino acids: CASSPQAGSGELFF. CDR3 bases: TGTGCCAGCAGTCCACAGGCCGGGAGCGGGGAGCTGTTTTTT.

V gene TRBV10-3 combines with J gene TRBJ2-1; a weak D match, TRBD2 (7 bases). This CDR3 region has 15 residues. The germline V gene encodes CDR1 ENHRY and CDR2 SYGVKD. Trimming cost V 8 bases and J 8 bases, with 22 bases left between them. CDR3 sequence reads: CAIGWWGGLSDEQFF. CDR3 nucleotide sequence: TGTGCCATCGGCTGGTGGGGGGGGCTAAGCGATGAGCAGTTCTTC.